Each of the 27 T cell receptor beta chains below was sequenced from the same sample in a study of PD-1 blockade in classical Hodgkin lymphoma. The protocol was immunoSEQ multiplex PCR, while the TCRdb copy is restricted to in-frame clones and leaves out a portion. The table lists 50,000 to 65,000 clones, about 90% of them singletons, with roughly 8% in the top ten. Time point: cycle 4 day 1 (C4D1), after six to seven weeks of nivolumab. Relapse was seen in all patients after autologous stem cell transplantation, and brentuximab vedotin exposure was variable. The sequencing used peripheral blood mononuclear cells (PBMCs), collected before the fourth cycle of nivolumab. The receptor set was obtained from a human donor with classical Hodgkin lymphoma.

V is TRBV5-6 and J is TRBJ2-3, with 7 bases matching TRBD1. Germline V CDR1 and CDR2: SGHDT, YYEEEE. This CDR3 has 17 amino acids. The V segment lost 0 bases and the J segment 7 bases; nucleotides outside the gene matches: 14. CDR3 region: CASSLAAFGQERYTQYF. The DNA for the CDR3 is TGTGCCAGCAGCTTGGCCGCTTTCGGACAGGAACGGTATACGCAGTATTTT.

V gene TRBV5-6 combines with J gene TRBJ2-7, with 11 nucleotides matching TRBD2. CDR3 length: 14 residues. The germline V gene has CDR1 SGHDT and CDR2 YYEEEE. V lost 6 bases, J lost 2 bases, and 4 bases stayed unmatched. In nucleotides, the CDR3 is TGTGCCAGCACATATAGCGGGGGGGCCTACGAGCAGTACTTC. Encoded protein: CASTYSGGAYEQYF.

This CDR3 reads CASSGPGNTIYF. The CDR3 nucleotides are TGTGCCAGCAGTGGACCGGGAAACACCATATATTTT. This rearrangement joins TRBV2 to TRBJ1-3; D gene uncertain. The CDR3 has 12 amino acids. Trimming took 4 bases from V and 4 from J, leaving 5 bases between them. Germline CDR1 is SNHLY and CDR2 is FYNNEI.

This chain uses TRBV6-5 with TRBJ1-3; tentative D call: TRBD1 (6 bases). The V end lost 2 bases, the J end lost 3 bases, and 11 bases lay between the germline ends. The CDR3 has 15 residues. Germline loops: CDR1 MNHEY, CDR2 SVGAGI. The CDR3 loop is CASSYAGADGNTIYF. Here the CDR3 DNA reads TGTGCCAGCAGTTACGCAGGGGCGGATGGAAACACCATATATTTT.

This sequence joins TRBV5-1 and TRBJ2-5, with D tentatively TRBD2 (6 bases). The ends were cut back, 0 bases at V and 2 bases at J, with 11 bases in the middle. The V gene's germline CDR1 is SGHRS and CDR2 YFSETQ. The CDR3 consists of 15 residues. DNA of the CDR3: TGCGCCAGCAGCTTGGGTCCGGGGGTACAAGAGACCCAGTACTTC. It yields the protein CASSLGPGVQETQYF.

This sequence joins TRBV27 and TRBJ2-7, with D possibly being TRBD1 or TRBD2 (6 bases each). The CDR3 consists of 13 residues. In germline, CDR1 is MNHEY, CDR2 SMNVEV (reference sequence). The V end lost 3 bases, the J end lost 4 bases, and 10 bases lay between the germline ends. DNA of the CDR3: TGTGCCAGCAGTTTGCGGGACAATTACGAGCAGTACTTC. It codes for CASSLRDNYEQYF.

V usage is TRBV19 and J usage is TRBJ1-2, with D perhaps matching TRBD1 (5 bases). The CDR3 is 14 amino acids. CDR1 and CDR2 from the germline V gene are LNHDA and SQIVND (reference sequence). The ends were cut back, 3 bases at V and 3 bases at J, with 11 bases in the middle. The CDR3 DNA reads TGTGCCAGTAGTATTGACTTCAGGGACTATGGCTACACCTTC. Translation: CASSIDFRDYGYTF.

The CDR3 region is CASSQVVGDSIGKETQYF. CDR3 sequence (DNA): TGCGCCAGCAGCCAAGTCGTGGGAGACTCGATCGGGAAAGAGACCCAGTACTTC. The chain is built from TRBV4-1 and TRBJ2-5; a possible D gene is TRBD2 (5 bases). Germline values: CDR1 MGHRA, CDR2 YSYEKL. This CDR3 is built from 18 residues. The germline V and J ends were trimmed by 1 base and 3 bases, with 21 bases remaining between them.

The chain joins TRBV6-5 to TRBJ2-5, with TRBD2 matching over 11 bases. The V gene's germline CDR1 is MNHEY and CDR2 SVGAGI. CDR3 size: 16 residues. V was pared by 4 bases and J by 2 bases, with 6 bases of the junction left unmatched. The CDR3: CASSLGPSGGQETQYF. DNA for the CDR3: TGTGCCAGCAGTTTGGGTCCTAGCGGGGGGCAAGAGACCCAGTACTTC.

V gene TRBV6-1 combines with J gene TRBJ2-7; D remains ambiguous. V lost 3 bases and J 4 bases, leaving 13 bases between the germline ends. CDR3 size: 14 residues. The V gene's germline CDR1 is MNHNS and CDR2 SASEGT. CDR3 loop: CASSDWSVQYEQYF. In nucleotides, the CDR3 is TGTGCCAGCAGTGATTGGTCAGTCCAATACGAGCAGTACTTC.

The V and J genes are TRBV28 and TRBJ1-6; TRBD1 matches 9 bases. The length of the CDR3 is 18 residues. V lost 3 bases, J lost 1 base, and 7 bases stayed unmatched. In germline, CDR1 is MDHEN, CDR2 SYDVKM. CDR3 bases: TGTGCCAGCAGTTTCACCGGGACAGGGATATCCTATAATTCACCCCTCCACTTT. Protein: CASSFTGTGISYNSPLHF.

The chain uses TRBV28 and TRBJ1-4; D not certain. The germline V and J ends were trimmed by 6 bases and 3 bases, with 11 bases remaining between them. This CDR3 spans 14 amino acids. Looked up from germline, CDR1 is MDHEN and CDR2 is SYDVKM. The CDR3: CASSSPAPNEKLFF. The CDR3 DNA reads TGTGCCAGCAGCTCGCCGGCCCCTAATGAAAAACTGTTTTTT. Based on the CDR3 plus reference TRBV28 and TRBJ1-4, the full variable domain is DVKVTQSSRYLVKRTGEKVFLECVQDMDHENMFWYRQDPGLGLRLIYFSYDVKMKEKGDIPEGYSVSREKKERFSLILESASTNQTSMYLCASSSPAPNEKLFFGSGTQLSVL.

This clone was counted a few times. The V gene is TRBV5-1, the J gene TRBJ2-5; D remains unclear. From germline, CDR1 is SGHRS and CDR2 YFSETQ. CDR3 size: 14 residues. Trimming took off 4 bases at V and 5 bases at J, with 15 bases between the two ends. Here the CDR3 DNA reads TGCGCCAGCAGCCTGGGCCCAGGATTCGAGACCCAGTACTTC. The encoded protein is CASSLGPGFETQYF.

This sequence joins TRBV18 and TRBJ1-5; D is perhaps TRBD1 (5 bases). Per germline, CDR1 KGHSH and CDR2 LQKENI. The ends were cut back, 3 bases at V and 7 bases at J, with 10 bases in the middle. The CDR3 runs 13 residues. CDR3: CASSPDSRQPQHF. Written as DNA, the CDR3 is TGTGCCAGCTCACCCGACAGCCGGCAGCCCCAGCATTTT.

The chain has TRBV6-5 and TRBJ2-1; 8 bases are shared with TRBD2. The V segment lost 9 bases and the J segment 2 bases; nucleotides outside the gene matches: 6. Germline values: CDR1 MNHEY, CDR2 SVGAGI. This CDR3 has 14 amino acids. CDR3 bases: TGTGCCAGTAAACTAGCGGTCGCCTACAATGAGCAGTTCTTC. Protein: CASKLAVAYNEQFF.

This clone was counted once. The genes are TRBV30 and TRBJ1-3, with D unclear. CDR1 is GTSNPN and CDR2 is SVGIG in the germline V gene (reference sequence). The CDR3 extends over 13 amino acids. V was shortened by 6 bases and J by 0 bases, with 9 bases between the two germline ends. In nucleotides, the CDR3 is TGTGCCTGTGACGGACTCTCTGGAAACACCATATATTTT. This translates into CACDGLSGNTIYF.

CDR3 in amino acids: CASSLIRYSYEQYF. The CDR3 DNA is TGTGCCAGCAGCTTGATTCGTTACTCCTACGAGCAGTACTTC. The gene calls are TRBV11-2 and TRBJ2-7; no reliable D call. The CDR3 is 14 amino acids. Germline V lookup: CDR1 SGHAT, CDR2 FQNNGV. Trimming removed 3 bases at V and 0 bases at J, with 9 bases between.

The CDR3 protein is CASTQGAMNTEAFF. CDR3 sequence (DNA): TGCGCCAGCACGCAGGGGGCTATGAACACTGAAGCTTTCTTT. The V and J genes are TRBV5-1 and TRBJ1-1; 8 positions match TRBD1. V dropped 6 bases and J dropped 0; count of bases not matched to a gene: 4. The germline V gene encodes CDR1 SGHRS and CDR2 YFSETQ. This CDR3 is 14 amino acids long. The variable domain in full, completed from reference TRBV5-1 and TRBJ1-1, reads KAGVTQTPRYLIKTRGQQVTLSCSPISGHRSVSWYQQTPGQGLQFLFEYFSETQRNKGNFPGRFSGRQFSNSRSEMNVSTLELGDSALYLCASTQGAMNTEAFFGQGTRLTVV.

This sequence joins TRBV6-1 and TRBJ2-3, with unresolved D. V was clipped by 5 bases and J by 8 bases, with 11 bases between them. The CDR3 spans 12 residues. CDR1 MNHNS and CDR2 SASEGT come from the germline V gene. Here the CDR3 reads CASSPAGSTQYF. CDR3 bases: TGTGCCAGCAGTCCTGCCGGCTCTACGCAGTATTTT.

The V call is TRBV12-5, the J call TRBJ2-3, with TRBD2 matching 10 bases. Germline trimming cut 6 bases from V and 1 base from J; bases unmatched to any gene: 7. Germline CDR1 is LGHNT and CDR2 is FRNRAP. The CDR3 loop spans 16 amino acids. The CDR3 sequence is CASGDPGTSGTDTQYF. CDR3 bases: TGTGCTAGTGGAGACCCCGGGACTAGCGGCACAGATACGCAGTATTTT.

This chain links TRBV7-9 with TRBJ1-3, with unresolved D. CDR1 is SEHNR and CDR2 is FQNEAQ in the germline V gene (reference sequence). Trimming took off 5 bases at V and 0 bases at J, with 14 bases between the two ends. CDR3 size: 16 residues. CDR3 residues: CASSQRRTDSGNTIYF. The CDR3 DNA sequence: TGTGCCAGCAGCCAACGGAGGACGGACTCTGGAAACACCATATATTTT.

CDR3 bases: TGTGCCAGCAGCCTTAGCGGGGGGGTAGGCAATGAGCAGTTCTTC. Its protein is CASSLSGGVGNEQFF. V is TRBV14 and J is TRBJ2-1; 11 nucleotides match TRBD2. The J segment lost 6 bases and the V segment lost 4 bases, leaving 5 bases of the junction unmatched. This CDR3 is built from 15 residues. Germline CDR1 reads SGHDN; CDR2 reads FVKESK.

The rearrangement links TRBV5-4 to TRBJ2-1; TRBD1 or TRBD2 may be the D gene (5 bases each). Germline V lookup: CDR1 SGHNT, CDR2 YYREEE (reference sequence). This CDR3 is 16 amino acids long. V was shortened by 4 bases and J by 4 bases, with 18 bases between the two germline ends. CDR3 region: CASSRDPGTGYNEQFF. The DNA of the CDR3 is TGTGCCAGCAGCAGGGACCCCGGGACCGGGTACAATGAGCAGTTCTTC.

The chain employs TRBV7-9 and TRBJ2-7, with D perhaps matching TRBD1 or TRBD2 (5 bases each). Trimming cost V 4 bases and J 2 bases, with 15 bases left between them. CDR1 and CDR2 from the germline V gene are SEHNR and FQNEAQ (reference sequence). This CDR3 comprises 15 residues. CDR3 DNA sequence: TGTGCCAGCAGCTCTCCCGGGACGGAGACCTACGAGCAGTACTTC. Encoded protein: CASSSPGTETYEQYF.

The chain uses TRBV9 and TRBJ2-1, with 8 bases matching TRBD1. This CDR3 contains 13 residues. The germline gives CDR1 SGDLS, CDR2 YYNGEE. Trimming took 5 bases from V and 9 from J; bases not matched to a gene: 7. CDR3 sequence: CASRATTGAEQFF. CDR3 in DNA: TGTGCCAGCAGAGCGACGACAGGGGCTGAGCAGTTCTTC.

This clone was picked up a small number of times. The chain couples TRBV6-6 to TRBJ1-6; D remains unclear. The CDR3 contains 14 residues. Trimming stripped 2 bases from V and 8 bases from J, with 10 bases between. Germline V gene lookup returns CDR1 MNHNY and CDR2 SVGAGI (reference sequence). The CDR3 DNA reads as TGTGCCAGCAGTTACAATGGCGAGGATTCACCCCTCCACTTT. Translating it yields CASSYNGEDSPLHF.

V is TRBV7-3 and J is TRBJ2-1, with 11 nucleotides matching TRBD2. The CDR3 spans 16 residues. V shed 4 bases, J shed 0 bases, and the junction held 2 bases outside the gene matches. Germline loops: CDR1 SGHTA, CDR2 FQGTGA. As DNA, the CDR3 is TGTGCCAGCAGCTCTAGCGGGGGGAGCTCCTACAATGAGCAGTTCTTC. Amino acid sequence: CASSSSGGSSYNEQFF.